This T cell receptor beta chain emerged from a study of T-cell memory formation after mild COVID-19. Study results and limitations: Clones contracting day 15 to 85 were balanced CD4/CD8; later expanders leaned CD4+.

TCRdb fed the 5' RACE reads into MiXCR, producing one record per CDR3 protein. The table records 550,000 to 650,000 distinct CDR3 sequences, around 16% of them present only once. V lost 3 bases to trimming and J lost 7 bases; unmatched junction nucleotides: 12. This CDR3 contains 16 residues. On this clonotype: Its antigen remains unidentified.

The sequenced sample was PBMCs or a T cell subset sorted from them (not recorded which). The clonotype originates from an adult woman who had mild COVID-19 (a few samples of this study predate the infection). Cell type and time point are not known. The chain has TRBV12-3 or TRBV12-4 and TRBJ2-1; the match to TRBD2 covers 7 bases. CDR3 sequence: CASSFLGGRTRNEQFF. CDR3 in DNA: TGTGCCAGCAGTTTCCTCGGGGGGAGGACCCGGAATGAGCAGTTCTTC.